These T cell receptor beta chains were read from a single sample in a study of neurological immune-mediated disorders. TCRdb reprocessed the 5' RACE reads with MiXCR, giving one entry per CDR3 protein. This table holds 60,000 to 80,000 distinct CDR3 sequences, roughly 4.8% found once. Sequenced sample: PBMCs. These receptors were collected from a woman aged 50 to 60 with multiple sclerosis. Both conserved end residues are part of each CDR3. The D gene is left open where the match is weak. Clone sizes are given selectively: once, few, many, or a class where the clone is expanded.

d_call: .; v_call: TRBV2; j_call: TRBJ2-3; clone_size: .; cdr3_aa: CASSGGLSTDTQYF; cdr3_nt: TGTGCCAGCAGTGGGGGACTCAGCACAGATACGCAGTATTTT
d_call: .; v_call: TRBV12-3/TRBV12-4; j_call: TRBJ1-2; clone_size: .; cdr3_aa: CASSPLKGVYGYTF; cdr3_nt: TGTGCCAGCAGCCCTCTCAAGGGGGTCTATGGCTACACCTTC
d_call: .; v_call: TRBV7-9; j_call: TRBJ1-2; clone_size: many; cdr3_aa: CASSSGQMPLANYGYTF; cdr3_nt: TGTGCCAGCAGCTCAGGACAGATGCCGCTAGCTAACTATGGCTACACCTTC
d_call: .; v_call: TRBV3-1; j_call: TRBJ2-7; clone_size: many; cdr3_aa: CASSQGQAYEQYF; cdr3_nt: TGTGCCAGCAGCCAAGGGCAGGCTTACGAGCAGTACTTC
d_call: .; v_call: TRBV5-1; j_call: TRBJ2-3; clone_size: few; cdr3_aa: CVSSSEGFPSTDTQYF; cdr3_nt: TGCGTCAGCAGCTCGGAGGGGTTCCCAAGCACAGATACGCAGTATTTT
d_call: TRBD1; v_call: TRBV20-1; j_call: TRBJ1-6; clone_size: many; cdr3_aa: CSARDRAHSPLHF; cdr3_nt: TGCAGTGCTAGGGACAGGGCCCATTCACCCCTCCACTTT
d_call: TRBD2; v_call: TRBV28; j_call: TRBJ2-3; clone_size: many; cdr3_aa: CATEGGGATDTQYF; cdr3_nt: TGTGCCACGGAGGGCGGGGGGGCAACAGATACGCAGTATTTT
d_call: .; v_call: TRBV28; j_call: TRBJ1-1; clone_size: .; cdr3_aa: CASSPNTWGNIFTEAFF; cdr3_nt: TGTGCCAGCAGTCCCAATACCTGGGGCAATATTTTCACTGAAGCTTTCTTT
d_call: TRBD1; v_call: TRBV11-3; j_call: TRBJ1-1; clone_size: many; cdr3_aa: CASSLRGQDNTEAFF; cdr3_nt: TGTGCCAGCAGTCTTCGCGGACAGGACAACACTGAAGCTTTCTTT
d_call: TRBD2; v_call: TRBV5-1; j_call: TRBJ2-5; clone_size: many; cdr3_aa: CASSPGTSGAGTETQYF; cdr3_nt: TGCGCCAGCAGCCCAGGGACTAGCGGGGCTGGCACGGAGACCCAGTACTTC
d_call: .; v_call: TRBV20-1; j_call: TRBJ2-5; clone_size: many; cdr3_aa: CSARAQQGPETQYF; cdr3_nt: TGCAGTGCTAGAGCCCAACAGGGCCCAGAGACCCAGTACTTC
d_call: .; v_call: TRBV10-3; j_call: TRBJ2-2; clone_size: many; cdr3_aa: CAISTPRGETGELFF; cdr3_nt: TGTGCCATCAGTACCCCGAGGGGCGAGACCGGGGAGCTGTTTTTT
d_call: TRBD1; v_call: TRBV20-1; j_call: TRBJ2-6; clone_size: many; cdr3_aa: CSAKLTGRAGANVLTF; cdr3_nt: TGCAGTGCTAAACTGACAGGGCGGGCTGGGGCCAACGTCCTGACTTTC
d_call: .; v_call: TRBV4-3; j_call: TRBJ1-6; clone_size: .; cdr3_aa: CASSQESSYNSPLNF; cdr3_nt: TGCGCCAGCAGCCAAGAAAGCTCCTATAATTCACCCCTCAACTTT
d_call: TRBD2; v_call: TRBV29-1; j_call: TRBJ2-5; clone_size: many; cdr3_aa: CSVAVAGGYQETQYF; cdr3_nt: TGCAGCGTTGCCGTAGCGGGGGGGTACCAAGAGACCCAGTACTTC
d_call: .; v_call: TRBV3-1; j_call: TRBJ1-5; clone_size: .; cdr3_aa: CASSPGNSNQPQNF; cdr3_nt: TGTGCCAGCAGCCCTGGCAATAGCAATCAGCCCCAGAATTTT
d_call: .; v_call: TRBV7-2; j_call: TRBJ2-1; clone_size: many; cdr3_aa: CASKRTGTEGYNEQFF; cdr3_nt: TGTGCCAGCAAAAGAACCGGGACCGAAGGTTACAATGAGCAGTTCTTC
d_call: .; v_call: TRBV5-6; j_call: TRBJ1-5; clone_size: many; cdr3_aa: CASSLYRQALNQPQHF; cdr3_nt: TGTGCCAGCAGCTTGTACCGACAGGCCCTGAATCAGCCCCAGCATTTT
d_call: TRBD2; v_call: TRBV5-1; j_call: TRBJ2-1; clone_size: many; cdr3_aa: CASSAGTSGGVDEQFF; cdr3_nt: TGCGCCAGCAGTGCGGGGACTAGCGGGGGGGTTGATGAGCAGTTCTTC
d_call: .; v_call: TRBV27; j_call: TRBJ2-5; clone_size: many; cdr3_aa: CASSLRRDGQETQYF; cdr3_nt: TGTGCCAGCAGTTTAAGACGGGACGGACAAGAGACCCAGTACTTC
d_call: .; v_call: TRBV12-3/TRBV12-4; j_call: TRBJ1-2; clone_size: many; cdr3_aa: CASTLGPGSYGYTF; cdr3_nt: TGTGCCAGCACCCTCGGGCCAGGGAGCTATGGCTACACCTTC
d_call: .; v_call: TRBV12-3/TRBV12-4; j_call: TRBJ1-1; clone_size: many; cdr3_aa: CASTLTGRNTEAFF; cdr3_nt: TGTGCCAGCACCTTAACAGGGAGGAACACTGAAGCTTTCTTT
d_call: TRBD1; v_call: TRBV20-1; j_call: TRBJ2-6; clone_size: many; cdr3_aa: CSASSGTGWGANVLTF; cdr3_nt: TGCAGTGCTAGTTCCGGGACAGGGTGGGGGGCCAACGTCCTGACTTTC
d_call: TRBD1; v_call: TRBV27; j_call: TRBJ2-7; clone_size: many; cdr3_aa: CASGFSDRGYEQYF; cdr3_nt: TGTGCCAGCGGATTTTCGGACAGGGGCTACGAGCAGTACTTC
d_call: .; v_call: TRBV5-1; j_call: TRBJ2-5; clone_size: many; cdr3_aa: CASSSGRTQETQYF; cdr3_nt: TGCGCCAGCAGCTCGGGACGGACTCAAGAGACCCAGTACTTC
d_call: .; v_call: TRBV29-1; j_call: TRBJ1-1; clone_size: few; cdr3_aa: CSVGRSNMNTEAFF; cdr3_nt: TGCAGCGTTGGCAGGAGTAATATGAACACTGAAGCTTTCTTT
d_call: TRBD1; v_call: TRBV10-3; j_call: TRBJ1-6; clone_size: few; cdr3_aa: CASRGGTGEYNSPLNF; cdr3_nt: TGTGCCTCCCGGGGCGGGACAGGGGAGTATAATTCACCCCTCAACTTT
d_call: TRBD1; v_call: TRBV7-9; j_call: TRBJ1-5; clone_size: few; cdr3_aa: CASSLGQGNQPQNF; cdr3_nt: TGTGCCAGCAGCCTTGGACAGGGGAATCAGCCCCAGAATTTT
d_call: .; v_call: TRBV3-1; j_call: TRBJ2-1; clone_size: many; cdr3_aa: CASSLTGSDYNEQFF; cdr3_nt: TGTGCCAGCAGCCTCACCGGGTCTGACTACAATGAGCAGTTCTTC
d_call: TRBD1; v_call: TRBV6-6; j_call: TRBJ2-7; clone_size: many; cdr3_aa: CASSYQDRVTYEQYF; cdr3_nt: TGTGCCAGCAGTTACCAGGACAGGGTTACCTACGAGCAGTACTTC
d_call: TRBD1; v_call: TRBV3-1; j_call: TRBJ2-3; clone_size: many; cdr3_aa: CASSRDRGHTDTQYF; cdr3_nt: TGTGCCAGCAGCCGCGACAGGGGCCACACAGATACGCAGTATTTT
d_call: .; v_call: TRBV20-1; j_call: TRBJ1-4; clone_size: many; cdr3_aa: CSARDFTASNEKLFF; cdr3_nt: TGCAGTGCTAGAGATTTCACAGCTTCTAATGAAAAACTGTTTTTT